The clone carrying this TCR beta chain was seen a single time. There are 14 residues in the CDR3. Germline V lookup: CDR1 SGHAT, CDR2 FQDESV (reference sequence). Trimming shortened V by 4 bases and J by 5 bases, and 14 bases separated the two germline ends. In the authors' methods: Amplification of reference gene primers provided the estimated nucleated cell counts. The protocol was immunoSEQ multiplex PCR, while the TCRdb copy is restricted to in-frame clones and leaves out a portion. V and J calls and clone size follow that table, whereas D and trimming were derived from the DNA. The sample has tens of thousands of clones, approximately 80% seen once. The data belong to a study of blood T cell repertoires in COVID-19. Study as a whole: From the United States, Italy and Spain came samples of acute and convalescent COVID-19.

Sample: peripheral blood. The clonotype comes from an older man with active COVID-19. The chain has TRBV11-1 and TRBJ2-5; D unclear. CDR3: CASSSGRVRETQYF. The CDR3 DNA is TGTGCCAGCAGCTCCGGTCGGGTTAGGGAGACCCAGTACTTC. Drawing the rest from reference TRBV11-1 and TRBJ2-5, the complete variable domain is EAEVAQSPRYKITEKSQAVAFWCDPISGHATLYWYRQILGQGPELLVQFQDESVVDDSQLPKDRFSAERLKGVDSTLKIQPAELGDSAMYLCASSSGRVRETQYFGPGTRLLVL.